The present T cell receptor (beta chain) was sequenced within a study of shared T cell receptors in the human thymus. TCRdb keeps only in-frame clones here, not all; method: immunoSEQ multiplex PCR. This table holds hundreds of thousands of clones, approximately 87% found once. A further study also used this sample, focusing on human thymus T cells.

Sequencing was carried out using thymocytes. The TCR was taken from a boy in the first two years of life with a congenital heart defect.

CDR3: CASSDRQGMNYGYTF. In DNA, the CDR3 is TGTGCCAGCAGTGATCGACAGGGGATGAACTATGGCTACACCTTC. The V and J genes are TRBV25-1 and TRBJ1-2; 8 bases map to TRBD1. Germline CDR1 is MGHDK and CDR2 is SYGVNS. This CDR3 has 15 amino acids. Losses at the gene ends were 3 bases for V and 2 bases for J; bases not matched to a gene: 5.